A single sample gave rise to the 27 T cell receptor beta chains below, sequenced in a study of blood T cell repertoires in COVID-19. Only in-frame clones appear in the TCRdb table, and some are missing; sequencing was by immunoSEQ multiplex PCR. The sample records roughly 60,000 clones, approximately 80% being singletons. The specimen sequenced was peripheral blood. The receptors were sampled from a man aged 25-45 years with COVID-19, enrolled during active disease.

The chain recombines TRBV29-1 with TRBJ2-7, with 8 nucleotides matching TRBD1. The CDR3 sequence is 13 residues long. V shed 4 bases, J shed 4 bases, and the junction held 6 bases outside the gene matches. The V gene's germline CDR1 is SQVTM and CDR2 ANQGSEA. The CDR3 loop reads CSVGQGSVYEQYF. The CDR3 DNA is TGCAGCGTTGGACAGGGGTCTGTGTACGAGCAGTACTTC.

The CDR3, as DNA: TGTGCCAGCAGTCGACAGGACAACTACGAGCAGTACTTC. Translated: CASSRQDNYEQYF. The genes are TRBV6-2 or TRBV6-3 and TRBJ2-7; tentative D call: TRBD1 (6 bases). The CDR3 runs 13 residues. Trimming stripped 5 bases from V and 3 bases from J, with 11 bases between. Germline values: CDR1 MNHEY, CDR2 SVGEGT.

This rearrangement joins TRBV5-1 to TRBJ2-1; TRBD2 matches at 8 bases. The trim removed 4 bases at V and 4 bases at J, leaving 1 base unmatched. The CDR3 covers 13 residues. Looked up from germline, CDR1 is SGHRS and CDR2 is YFSETQ. The CDR3 sequence: CASSAGGYNEQFF. The DNA of the CDR3 is TGCGCCAGCAGCGCGGGGGGATACAATGAGCAGTTCTTC.

CDR3: CASSQGTGGVYGYTF. In DNA, the CDR3 is TGTGCCAGCAGCCAGGGGACAGGGGGCGTCTATGGCTACACCTTC. The chain links TRBV14 to TRBJ1-2; 12 positions agree with TRBD1. Germline values: CDR1 SGHDN, CDR2 FVKESK. V lost 3 bases, J lost 4 bases, and 3 bases stayed unmatched. The CDR3 runs to 15 residues.

The chain joins TRBV2 to TRBJ2-4; 7 bases agree with TRBD1. Germline V gene sequence: CDR1 SNHLY, CDR2 FYNNEI. Trimming at V came to 0 bases and at J to 12 bases, leaving 11 bases not matched to a gene. The CDR3 totals 15 residues. The CDR3 protein is CASSEASGTAAGQYF. As DNA, the CDR3 is TGTGCCAGCAGTGAAGCGAGTGGGACAGCCGCTGGTCAGTACTTC.

The genes are TRBV4-3 and TRBJ2-2; D is unclear. CDR1 LGHNA and CDR2 YSLEER come from the germline V gene. V shed 4 bases and J shed 0 bases, with 9 bases lying between them. CDR3 length: 15 residues. This chain's CDR3 is CASSRSTSNTGELFF. The CDR3 DNA follows: TGCGCCAGCAGCCGCTCGACTTCGAACACCGGGGAGCTGTTTTTT.

The chain links TRBV30 to TRBJ1-2, with 7 bases fitting TRBD1. The germline V gene has CDR1 GTSNPN and CDR2 SVGIG (reference sequence). Losses at the gene ends were 2 bases for V and 4 bases for J; bases not matched to a gene: 7. The CDR3 loop spans 14 amino acids. The CDR3 region is CAWSKTGLAYGYTF. Written as DNA, the CDR3 is TGTGCCTGGAGTAAGACAGGGCTGGCCTATGGCTACACCTTC.

The chain has TRBV7-9 and TRBJ2-1, with TRBD2 matching over 9 bases. This CDR3 contains 19 residues. The V and J ends lost 5 bases and 1 base, in that order; junction bases with no gene match: 15. Germline loops: CDR1 SEHNR, CDR2 FQNEAQ (reference sequence). This chain's CDR3 is CASSRQADASGRSYNEQFF. The CDR3 DNA sequence: TGTGCCAGCAGCCGGCAGGCGGATGCGAGCGGGAGGTCCTACAATGAGCAGTTCTTC.

The CDR3 DNA follows: TGTGCCAGCAGCGAGACAGAAAACTATGGCTACACCTTC. It is translated as CASSETENYGYTF. The J gene is TRBJ1-2, the V gene TRBV12-3 or TRBV12-4; possibly TRBD1 for D (5 bases). Between the trimmed V and J ends, which lost 6 bases and 2 bases, there was a span of 10 bases. The CDR3 is made up of 13 amino acids.

The gene calls are TRBV24-1 and TRBJ2-5, with TRBD2 as a possible D gene (5 bases). The V gene lost 12 bases and the J gene lost 5 bases, with 18 bases spanning the gap. Germline CDR1 and CDR2: KGHDR and SFDVKD. The CDR3 covers 13 residues. The CDR3 loop is CAVRRSGIETQYF. CDR3 coding DNA: TGTGCCGTACGGCGGTCGGGGATTGAGACCCAGTACTTC.

This chain joins TRBV6-1 and TRBJ2-5; 13 bases map to TRBD2. Trimming removed 4 bases from V and 7 bases from J; junction bases left unmatched: 18. This CDR3 has 19 residues. CDR1 MNHNS and CDR2 SASEGT come from the germline V gene. The CDR3 loop reads CASSADPVLAGGPRGTQYF. In DNA, the CDR3 is TGTGCCAGCAGTGCTGACCCGGTACTAGCGGGGGGGCCTCGTGGGACCCAGTACTTC.

The chain carries TRBV7-2 and TRBJ2-2; 8 positions agree with TRBD2. The V segment lost 6 bases and the J segment 6 bases; nucleotides outside the gene matches: 9. In germline, CDR1 is SGHTA, CDR2 FQGNSA. The CDR3 runs to 15 residues. The CDR3 sequence: CASRPAGVGSGELFF. CDR3 bases: TGTGCCAGCAGACCAGCGGGAGTTGGGTCCGGGGAGCTGTTTTTT.

The chain uses TRBV20-1 and TRBJ1-1; D unresolved. Germline assignment: CDR1 DFQATT and CDR2 SNEGSKA (reference sequence). The V gene lost 3 bases and the J gene lost 1 base, with 9 bases spanning the gap. CDR3 length: 13 residues. CDR3 in DNA: TGCAGTGCTAGTAGCGGTCCGAACACTGAAGCTTTCTTT. This gives the protein CSASSGPNTEAFF.

V usage is TRBV5-4 and J usage is TRBJ2-1; D may be TRBD2 (6 bases). The V and J ends lost 3 bases and 4 bases respectively, with 14 bases between them. Germline V gene sequence: CDR1 SGHNT, CDR2 YYREEE (reference sequence). This CDR3 comprises 15 residues. CDR3 protein: CASSSAGTRYNEQFF. The CDR3 nucleotides read TGTGCCAGCAGCTCGGCCGGGACTCGGTACAATGAGCAGTTCTTC.

DNA for the CDR3: TGTGCCAGCAGTCAAGGATCAGCGTCCTACGAGCAGTACTTC. This translates into CASSQGSASYEQYF. V gene TRBV27 combines with J gene TRBJ2-7; D not certain. The CDR3 loop spans 14 amino acids. Trimming shortened V by 5 bases and J by 1 base, and 12 bases separated the two germline ends. Germline CDR1 MNHEY, CDR2 SMNVEV (reference sequence).

The chain couples TRBV10-1 to TRBJ2-7; no definite D call. The V gene lost 0 bases and the J gene lost 5 bases, with 11 bases spanning the gap. CDR3 length: 14 amino acids. CDR1 and CDR2 (germline): WNHNN, SYGVQD (reference sequence). CDR3 in DNA: TGCGCCAGCAGTGAGTCGAACCCCGAGAACGAGCAGTACTTC. It is translated as CASSESNPENEQYF.

This clone turned up a few times. The chain employs TRBV4-1 and TRBJ1-5; 7 bases line up with TRBD1. This CDR3 spans 15 amino acids. The germline CDR1 and CDR2 sequences are MGHRA and YSYEKL. With 1 base clipped from V and 6 bases from J, the junction kept 6 bases outside the gene matches. The CDR3 loop reads CASSQGQGHGQPQHF. The CDR3 DNA is TGCGCCAGCAGCCAAGGACAGGGTCACGGTCAGCCCCAGCATTTT.

The chain links TRBV9 to TRBJ1-4, with TRBD1 identical over 8 bases. From germline, CDR1 is SGDLS and CDR2 YYNGEE. With 1 base clipped from V and 12 bases from J, the junction kept 5 bases outside the gene matches. The CDR3 is made up of 13 amino acids. The CDR3 reads CASSVTSQGELFF. Here the CDR3 DNA reads TGTGCCAGCAGCGTAACATCACAGGGGGAACTGTTTTTT.

This chain uses TRBV19 with TRBJ1-5; D gene uncertain. Between the trimmed V and J ends, which lost 1 base and 4 bases, there was a span of 8 bases. Germline values: CDR1 LNHDA, CDR2 SQIVND (reference sequence). CDR3 size: 14 residues. The CDR3 sequence: CASSIVGGNQPQHF. The CDR3 nucleotides read TGTGCCAGTAGTATAGTAGGAGGTAATCAGCCCCAGCATTTT.

The chain joins TRBV9 to TRBJ2-1, with D possibly matching TRBD2 (6 bases). The CDR3 extends over 16 amino acids. Trimming removed 0 bases at V and 4 bases at J, with 14 bases between. Looked up from germline, CDR1 is SGDLS and CDR2 is YYNGEE. CDR3 nucleotides: TGTGCCAGCAGCGTAGGGGCGGGAACCCTTTACAATGAGCAGTTCTTC. Translating it yields CASSVGAGTLYNEQFF.

The chain employs TRBV4-1 and TRBJ2-3; possible D gene TRBD1, 6 bases. There are 14 residues in the CDR3. Germline V lookup: CDR1 MGHRA, CDR2 YSYEKL. V gave up 8 bases and J gave up 5 bases, with 17 bases separating them. CDR3 nucleotides: TGCGCCAGCGCGGATACAGGGTTCCAAGATACGCAGTATTTT. Translation: CASADTGFQDTQYF.

CDR3 in amino acids: CASSLLSRGSTEAFF. As DNA, the CDR3 is TGTGCCAGCAGCTTGTTAAGCAGGGGGTCTACTGAAGCTTTCTTT. The chain uses TRBV13 and TRBJ1-1; 7 nucleotides line up with TRBD1. CDR1 PRHDT and CDR2 FYEKMQ come from the germline V gene (reference sequence). The CDR3 runs to 15 residues. Unmatched junction bases numbered 9, after V lost 3 bases and J lost 5 bases.

J is TRBJ1-6 and V is TRBV10-3; TRBD1 aligns across 8 bases. The trim removed 8 bases at V and 7 bases at J, leaving 4 bases unmatched. The CDR3 runs 13 residues. Germline V gives CDR1 ENHRY, CDR2 SYGVKD. Written as DNA, the CDR3 is TGTGCCATCGCCGACAGGGGAAATTCACCCCTCCACTTT. Protein: CAIADRGNSPLHF.

V is TRBV7-9 and J is TRBJ2-5; D call uncertain. The CDR3 is 16 residues long. The germline V and J ends were trimmed by 4 bases and 4 bases, with 19 bases remaining between them. Germline CDR1 and CDR2: SEHNR and FQNEAQ (reference sequence). CDR3 residues: CASSSPADNRRETQYF. In DNA, the CDR3 is TGTGCCAGCAGCTCGCCCGCCGACAATCGTCGAGAGACCCAGTACTTC.

J is TRBJ2-6 and V is TRBV6-5; the D is unclear. The CDR3 covers 14 residues. Germline-derived CDR1 and CDR2 are MNHEY and SVGAGI. The V end lost 6 bases, the J end lost 0 bases, and 6 bases lay between the germline ends. The DNA of the CDR3 is TGTGCCAGCAGACGCGTCTCTGGGGCCAACGTCCTGACTTTC. Protein sequence: CASRRVSGANVLTF.

The V call is TRBV6-1, the J call TRBJ2-1; a weak D match, TRBD2 (5 bases). Trimming took off 1 base at V and 1 base at J, with 8 bases between the two ends. The CDR3 loop spans 15 amino acids. Looked up from germline, CDR1 is MNHNS and CDR2 is SASEGT. CDR3: CASSEVGLSYNEQFF. CDR3 DNA: TGTGCCAGCAGTGAAGTTGGACTGTCCTACAATGAGCAGTTCTTC.

The V and J genes are TRBV1 and TRBJ2-7; TRBD1 is the table's D call and was not checked against the DNA. TRBV1 is a pseudogene. The CDR3 spans 18 residues. DNA of the CDR3: TGCACCAGCAGCCAAGATGCCTCAGGACAGGGCGTTACCTACGAGCAGTACTTC. Protein product: CTSSQDASGQGVTYEQYF.